These 2 T cell receptor beta chains originate from one sample sequenced in a study of shared clonotypes between healthy human individuals (dated by TCRdb to the early 2020s). CD8 naive samples were CD45RO-negative cells positively selected for CCR7, giving a CD45RA+CCR7+ population that excluded TemRA cells. The library was generated by the immunoSEQ multiplex PCR assay. In TCRdb, the immuneACCESS table is reduced to in-frame sequences with V and J assigned. These tables do not hold every clone; where another copy was compared, an unresolved V gene accounts for under half, and the others remain unexplained. The sample records approximately 740,000 clones, around 92% of which are singletons. The leading ten clones occupy approximately 25% of the sample. Sequenced sample: naive CD8+ T cells sorted from blood. The cell subset or site label on this specimen signifies: CD45RA+CCR7+. These receptors originate from a man aged 25-45 years in good health.

The DNA of the CDR3 is TGTGCCAGCAGCTCCCTAACGCCGGATACGCAGTATTTT. Its translation is CASSSLTPDTQYF. V gene TRBV11-2 combines with J gene TRBJ2-3; D remains ambiguous. CDR1 is SGHAT, CDR2 FQNNGV, per germline. This CDR3 region has 13 residues. V gave up 4 bases and J gave up 6 bases, with 11 bases separating them.

The chain has TRBV19 and TRBJ2-1; TRBD2 agrees at 8 bases. Germline-derived CDR1 and CDR2 are LNHDA and SQIVND (reference sequence). Trimming cost V 4 bases and J 10 bases; bases outside gene matches: 12. The CDR3 sequence is 15 residues long. The chain's CDR3 is CASSSGTRGRWEQFF. The CDR3, as DNA: TGTGCCAGTAGTAGCGGGACTAGGGGTAGGTGGGAGCAGTTCTTC.